This T cell receptor (beta chain) was recovered during a study of blood T cell repertoires in COVID-19. Study-level background: Spain, Italy and the United States supplied samples that represented acute and convalescent COVID-19.

The V end lost 1 base, the J end lost 10 bases, and 14 bases lay between the germline ends. The CDR3 has 15 amino acids. Germline assignment: CDR1 SEHNR and CDR2 FQNEAQ (reference sequence). Cohort 3 recovered donors had two negative PCRs, clearance, or symptom resolution. Clones were read by immunoSEQ multiplex PCR, and TCRdb kept only the in-frame ones, dropping some. The sample yields around 300,000 clones, around 87% seen once. Source material: PBMCs or T cells enriched from blood (not recorded which). The sequence came from a woman in her 30s who had recovered from COVID-19. The rearrangement links TRBV7-9 to TRBJ1-6; maybe TRBD1 (6 bases). For the CDR3, the DNA is TGTGCCAGCAGCTTAGACGGCAGGGGTGGATCACCCCTCCACTTT. This gives the protein CASSLDGRGGSPLHF.